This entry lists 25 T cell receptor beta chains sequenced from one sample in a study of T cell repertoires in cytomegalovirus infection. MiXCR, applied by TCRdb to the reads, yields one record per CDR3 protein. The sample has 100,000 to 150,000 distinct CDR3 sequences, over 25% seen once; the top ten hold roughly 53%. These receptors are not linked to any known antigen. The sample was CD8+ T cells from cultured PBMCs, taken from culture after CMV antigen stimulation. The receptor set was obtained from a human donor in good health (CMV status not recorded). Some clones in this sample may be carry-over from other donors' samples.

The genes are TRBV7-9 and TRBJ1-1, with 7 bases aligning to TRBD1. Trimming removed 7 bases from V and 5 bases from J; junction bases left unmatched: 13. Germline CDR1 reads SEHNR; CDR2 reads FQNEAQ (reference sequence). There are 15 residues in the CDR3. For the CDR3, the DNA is TGTGCCAGCATCAGCCGACAGGGAGAGGGTACTGAAGCTTTCTTT. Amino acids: CASISRQGEGTEAFF. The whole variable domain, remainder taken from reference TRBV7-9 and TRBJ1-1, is DTGVSQNPRHKITKRGQNVTFRCDPISEHNRLYWYRQTLGQGPEFLTYFQNEAQLEKSRLLSDRFSAERPKGSFSTLEIQRTEQGDSAMYLCASISRQGEGTEAFFGQGTRLTVV.

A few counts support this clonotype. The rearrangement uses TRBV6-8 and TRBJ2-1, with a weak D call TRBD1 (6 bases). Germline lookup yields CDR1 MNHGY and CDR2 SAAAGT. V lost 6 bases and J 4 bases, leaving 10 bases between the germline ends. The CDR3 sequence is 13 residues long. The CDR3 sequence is CASSHRAYNEQFF. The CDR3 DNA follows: TGTGCCAGCAGCCACAGGGCTTACAATGAGCAGTTCTTC.

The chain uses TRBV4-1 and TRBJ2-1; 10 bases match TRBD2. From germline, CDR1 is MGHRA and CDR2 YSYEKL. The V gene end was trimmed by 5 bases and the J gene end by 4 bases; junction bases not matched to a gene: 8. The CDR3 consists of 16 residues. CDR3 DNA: TGCGCCAGCAGCGAGACAAGCGGGGGGGCTTACAATGAGCAGTTCTTC. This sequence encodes CASSETSGGAYNEQFF.

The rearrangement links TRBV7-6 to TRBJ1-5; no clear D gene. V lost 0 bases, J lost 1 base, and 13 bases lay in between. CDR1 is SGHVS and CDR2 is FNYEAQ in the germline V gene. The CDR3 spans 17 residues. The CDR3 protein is CASSLATSRVSNQPQHF. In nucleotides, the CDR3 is TGTGCCAGCAGCTTAGCGACAAGTCGGGTCAGCAATCAGCCCCAGCATTTT.

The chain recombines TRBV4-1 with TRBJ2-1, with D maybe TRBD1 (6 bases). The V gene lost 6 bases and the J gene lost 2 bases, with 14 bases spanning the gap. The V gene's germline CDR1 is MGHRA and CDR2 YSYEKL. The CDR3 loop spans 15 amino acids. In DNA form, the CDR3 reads TGCGCCAGCAGGGAGCAGGGGAGCCCCTACAATGAGCAGTTCTTC. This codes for CASREQGSPYNEQFF.

The DNA for the CDR3 is TGTGCCAGCAGCCACGCGACAGGGCCCTACGAGCAGTACTTC. As protein: CASSHATGPYEQYF. The chain employs TRBV7-9 and TRBJ2-7; 7 bases line up with TRBD1. This CDR3 has 14 residues. The V and J ends lost 5 bases and 2 bases, in that order; junction bases with no gene match: 6. CDR1 and CDR2 from the germline V gene are SEHNR and FQNEAQ (reference sequence).

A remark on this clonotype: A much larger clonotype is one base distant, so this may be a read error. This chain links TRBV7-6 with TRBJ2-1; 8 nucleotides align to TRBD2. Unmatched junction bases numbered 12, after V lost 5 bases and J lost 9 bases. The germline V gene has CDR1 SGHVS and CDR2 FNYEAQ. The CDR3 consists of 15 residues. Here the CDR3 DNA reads TGTGCCAGCAGCCCCAGCGGGGGTTTCAACATTGAGCAGTTCTTC. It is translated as CASSPSGGFNIEQFF.

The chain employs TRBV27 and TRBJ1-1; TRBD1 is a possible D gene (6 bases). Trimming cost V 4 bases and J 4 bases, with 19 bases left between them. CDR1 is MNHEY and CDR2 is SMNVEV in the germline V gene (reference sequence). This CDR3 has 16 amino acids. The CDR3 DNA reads TGTGCCAGCAGTTCTCTCAGCGGGGGCAGGGTCACTGAAGCTTTCTTT. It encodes CASSSLSGGRVTEAFF.

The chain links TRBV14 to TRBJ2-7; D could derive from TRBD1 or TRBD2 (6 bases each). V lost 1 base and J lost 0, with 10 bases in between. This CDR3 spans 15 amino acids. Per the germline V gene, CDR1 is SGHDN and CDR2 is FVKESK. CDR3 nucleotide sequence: TGTGCCAGCAGCCAAGGGGGGGCAGTCTCCTACGAGCAGTACTTC. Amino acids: CASSQGGAVSYEQYF.

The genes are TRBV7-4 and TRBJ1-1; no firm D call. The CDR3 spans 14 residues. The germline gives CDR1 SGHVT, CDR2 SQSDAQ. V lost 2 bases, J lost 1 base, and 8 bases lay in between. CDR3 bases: TGTGCCAGCAGCTTATCCCAGAGGAACACTGAAGCTTTCTTT. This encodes CASSLSQRNTEAFF.

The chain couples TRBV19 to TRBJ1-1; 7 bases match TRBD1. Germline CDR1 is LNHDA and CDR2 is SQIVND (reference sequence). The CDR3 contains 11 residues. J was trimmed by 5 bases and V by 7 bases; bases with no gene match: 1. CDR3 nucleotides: TGTGCCAGTATACAGGGGACTGAAGCTTTCTTT. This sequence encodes CASIQGTEAFF.

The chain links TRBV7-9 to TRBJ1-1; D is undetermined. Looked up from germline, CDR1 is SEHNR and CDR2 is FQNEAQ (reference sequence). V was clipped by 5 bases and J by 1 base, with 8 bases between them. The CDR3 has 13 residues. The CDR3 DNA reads TGTGCCAGCAGCCGGACGGAGAACACTGAAGCTTTCTTT. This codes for CASSRTENTEAFF.

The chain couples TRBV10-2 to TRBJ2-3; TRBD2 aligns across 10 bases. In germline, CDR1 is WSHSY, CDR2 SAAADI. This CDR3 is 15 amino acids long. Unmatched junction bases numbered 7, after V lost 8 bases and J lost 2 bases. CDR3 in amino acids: CASARTSGLTDTQYF. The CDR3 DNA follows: TGCGCCAGCGCCCGGACTAGCGGCCTCACAGATACGCAGTATTTT.

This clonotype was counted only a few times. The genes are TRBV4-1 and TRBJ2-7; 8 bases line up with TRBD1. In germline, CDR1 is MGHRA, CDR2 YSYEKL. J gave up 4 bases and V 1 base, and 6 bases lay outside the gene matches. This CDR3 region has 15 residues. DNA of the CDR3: TGCGCCAGCAGCCAAGCGTCAGGGGGCAGATACGAGCAGTACTTC. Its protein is CASSQASGGRYEQYF.

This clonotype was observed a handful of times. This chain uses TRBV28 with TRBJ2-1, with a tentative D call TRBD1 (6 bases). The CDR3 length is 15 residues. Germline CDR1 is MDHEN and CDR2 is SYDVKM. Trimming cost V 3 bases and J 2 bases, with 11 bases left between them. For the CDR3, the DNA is TGTGCCAGCAGTTTTCGGCAGGGGCCCTACAATGAGCAGTTCTTC. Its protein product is CASSFRQGPYNEQFF.

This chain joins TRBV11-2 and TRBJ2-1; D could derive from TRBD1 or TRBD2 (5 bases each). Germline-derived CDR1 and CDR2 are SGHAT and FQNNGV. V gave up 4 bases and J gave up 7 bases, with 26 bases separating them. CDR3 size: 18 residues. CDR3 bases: TGTGCCAGCAGCTCAAACCAATCCCCCGCAGGGTGGGAGAATGAGCAGTTCTTC. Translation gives CASSSNQSPAGWENEQFF.

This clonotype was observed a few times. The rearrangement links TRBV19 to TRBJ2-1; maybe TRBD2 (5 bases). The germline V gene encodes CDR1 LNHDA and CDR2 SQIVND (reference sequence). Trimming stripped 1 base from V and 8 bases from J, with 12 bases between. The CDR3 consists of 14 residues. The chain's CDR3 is CASSIVPDWDEQFF. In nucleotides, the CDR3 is TGTGCCAGTAGTATAGTCCCGGACTGGGATGAGCAGTTCTTC. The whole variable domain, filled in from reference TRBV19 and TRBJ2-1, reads DGGITQSPKYLFRKEGQNVTLSCEQNLNHDAMYWYRQDPGQGLRLIYYSQIVNDFQKGDIAEGYSVSREKKESFPLTVTSAQKNPTAFYLCASSIVPDWDEQFFGPGTRLTVL.

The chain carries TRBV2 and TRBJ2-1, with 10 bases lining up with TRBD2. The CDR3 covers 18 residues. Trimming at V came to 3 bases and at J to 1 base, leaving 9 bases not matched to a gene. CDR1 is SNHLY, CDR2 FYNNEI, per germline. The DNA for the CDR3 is TGTGCCAGCAGTGACCCCGGGACTAGCGTGGATTCCTACAATGAGCAGTTCTTC. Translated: CASSDPGTSVDSYNEQFF.

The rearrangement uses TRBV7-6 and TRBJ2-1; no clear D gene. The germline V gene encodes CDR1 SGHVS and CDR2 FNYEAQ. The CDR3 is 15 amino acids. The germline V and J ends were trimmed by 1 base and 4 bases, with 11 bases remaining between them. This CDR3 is CASSLGRSRYNEQFF. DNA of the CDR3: TGTGCCAGCAGCTTAGGGCGGTCACGTTACAATGAGCAGTTCTTC. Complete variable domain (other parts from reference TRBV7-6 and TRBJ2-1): GAGVSQSPRYKVTKRGQDVALRCDPISGHVSLYWYRQALGQGPEFLTYFNYEAQQDKSGLPNDRFSAERPEGSISTLTIQRTEQRDSAMYRCASSLGRSRYNEQFFGPGTRLTVL.

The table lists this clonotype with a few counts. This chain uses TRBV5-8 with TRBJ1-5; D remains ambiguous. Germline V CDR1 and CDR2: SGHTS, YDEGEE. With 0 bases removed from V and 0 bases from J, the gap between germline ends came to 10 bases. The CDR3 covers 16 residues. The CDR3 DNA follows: TGTGCCAGCAGCTTGGAGGGAGGGTATAGCAATCAGCCCCAGCATTTT. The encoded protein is CASSLEGGYSNQPQHF.

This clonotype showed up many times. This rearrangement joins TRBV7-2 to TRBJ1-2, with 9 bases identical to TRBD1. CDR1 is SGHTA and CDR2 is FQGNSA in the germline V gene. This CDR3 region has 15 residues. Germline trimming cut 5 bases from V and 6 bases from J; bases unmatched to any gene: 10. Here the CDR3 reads CASSPTPRDRDGYTF. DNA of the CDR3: TGTGCCAGCAGCCCAACCCCGAGGGACAGGGATGGCTACACCTTC.

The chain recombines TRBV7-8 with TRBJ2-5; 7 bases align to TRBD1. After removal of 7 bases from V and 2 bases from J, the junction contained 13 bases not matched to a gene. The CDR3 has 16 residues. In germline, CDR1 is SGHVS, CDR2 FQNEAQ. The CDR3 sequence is CASTLITGEYQETQYF. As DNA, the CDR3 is TGTGCCAGCACCCTAATCACAGGGGAGTATCAAGAGACCCAGTACTTC.

This CDR3 is CASSFTSSYNEQFF. The CDR3 nucleotides are TGTGCCAGCAGTTTCACCTCCTCCTACAATGAGCAGTTCTTC. The chain joins TRBV27 to TRBJ2-1; unclear D gene. The CDR3 is 14 residues long. Looked up from germline, CDR1 is MNHEY and CDR2 is SMNVEV (reference sequence). V lost 3 bases to trimming and J lost 0 bases, with 6 bases between them.

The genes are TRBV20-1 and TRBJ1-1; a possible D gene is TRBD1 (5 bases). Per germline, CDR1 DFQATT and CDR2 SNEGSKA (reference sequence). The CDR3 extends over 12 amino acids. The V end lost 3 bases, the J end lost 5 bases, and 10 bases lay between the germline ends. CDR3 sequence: CSARARETEAFF. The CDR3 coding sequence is TGCAGTGCTAGGGCCAGGGAAACTGAAGCTTTCTTT.

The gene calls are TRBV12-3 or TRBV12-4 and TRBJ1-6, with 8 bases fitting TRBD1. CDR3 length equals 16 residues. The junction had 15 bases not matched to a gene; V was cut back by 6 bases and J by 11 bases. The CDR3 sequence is CASRSNLDRDEAPLHF. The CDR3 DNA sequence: TGTGCCAGCAGATCCAATCTGGACAGGGACGAGGCACCCCTCCACTTT.